This T cell receptor beta chain comes out of a study of human T cells and chemical hapten exposure. As for time point: patch test 1, 2 weeks after DPC sensitization. The treatment was: therapeutic diphenylcyclopropenone sensitization with weekly scalp DPC. The V gene's germline CDR1 is LNHDA and CDR2 SQIVND (reference sequence). Trimming stripped 5 bases from V and 3 bases from J, with 23 bases between. The CDR3 has 18 residues. MiXCR, applied by TCRdb to the RACE reads, yields one record per CDR3 protein. This sample has approximately 110,000 distinct CDR3 sequences, with roughly 11% found just once.

Sequenced here: whole blood, sampled in connection with sensitization to the hapten diphenylcyclopropenone (DPC). The TCR comes from a woman in her 40s with alopecia areata. Some clones in this sample may be carry-over from other donors' samples. This chain joins TRBV19 and TRBJ2-1, with D unresolved. The CDR3 DNA reads as TGTGCCAGTAGTCTCAGGATCCTCCGGGTCAAACACTACAATGAGCAGTTCTTC. The encoded protein is CASSLRILRVKHYNEQFF.